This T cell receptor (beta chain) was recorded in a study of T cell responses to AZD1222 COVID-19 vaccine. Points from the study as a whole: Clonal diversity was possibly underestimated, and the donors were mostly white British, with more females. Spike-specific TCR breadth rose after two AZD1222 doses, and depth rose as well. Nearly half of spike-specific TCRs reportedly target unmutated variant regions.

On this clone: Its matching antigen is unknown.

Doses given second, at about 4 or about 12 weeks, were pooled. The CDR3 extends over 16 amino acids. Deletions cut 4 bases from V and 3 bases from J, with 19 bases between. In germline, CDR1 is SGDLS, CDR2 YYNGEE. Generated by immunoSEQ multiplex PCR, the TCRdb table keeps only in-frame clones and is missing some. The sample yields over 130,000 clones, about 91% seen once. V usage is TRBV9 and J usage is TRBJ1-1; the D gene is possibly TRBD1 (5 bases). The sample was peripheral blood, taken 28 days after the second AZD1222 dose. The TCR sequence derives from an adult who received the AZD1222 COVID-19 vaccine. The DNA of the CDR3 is TGTGCCAGCAGCCCTCAGTCCTCGGGGCGTCACACTGAAGCTTTCTTT. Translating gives CASSPQSSGRHTEAFF.